This T cell receptor beta chain came from a study of beta chain features in type 1 diabetes. Every donor provided one heparinised blood draw, which averaged approximately 120 mL. CDR3 length equals 17 residues. Per germline, CDR1 MNHNS and CDR2 SASEGT. Trimming took 2 bases from V and 3 from J; bases not matched to a gene: 12. Of the isolated RNA, all was reverse transcribed, and so the sequenced material was expressed TCRB transcripts. Produced via immunoSEQ multiplex PCR; TCRdb's table is partial and in-frame only. The sample lists 900,000 or so clones; 15% to 20% were seen once. Concerning this clone itself: Its antigen remains unknown.

Study-level points and caveats: Researchers report that Type 1 diabetes patients had moderately but significantly shorter TCRB CDR3s across all four CD4+ subsets. PCR might favor shorter templates, but any such skew would affect patients and controls equally. A closer apparent resemblance between naive, central memory and Treg TCRB repertoires was seen in patients than in healthy donors.

J is TRBJ2-7 and V is TRBV6-1; TRBD2 agrees at 8 bases. The source material was naive CD4+ T cells from blood. The TCR sequence derives from a woman between 18 and 30 years old in good health. CDR3 nucleotides: TGTGCCAGCAGTGAATTCGGCGGGAGGACGGTGGGCTACGAGCAGTACTTC. Translation: CASSEFGGRTVGYEQYF.